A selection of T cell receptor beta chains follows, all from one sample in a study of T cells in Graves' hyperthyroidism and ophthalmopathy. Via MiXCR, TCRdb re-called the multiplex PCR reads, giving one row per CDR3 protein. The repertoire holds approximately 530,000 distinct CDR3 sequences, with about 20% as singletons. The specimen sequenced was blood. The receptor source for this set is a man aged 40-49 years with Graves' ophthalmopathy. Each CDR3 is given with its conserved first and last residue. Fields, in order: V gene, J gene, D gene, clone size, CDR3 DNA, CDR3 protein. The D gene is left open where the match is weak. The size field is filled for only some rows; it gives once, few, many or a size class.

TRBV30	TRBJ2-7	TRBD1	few	TGTGCCTGGAGTGTAGTGGGACAGTACAACGAGCAGTACTTC	CAWSVVGQYNEQYF
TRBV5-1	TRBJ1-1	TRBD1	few	TGCGCCAGCAGCTTGGACAGGGGTAACACTGAAGCTTTCTTT	CASSLDRGNTEAFF
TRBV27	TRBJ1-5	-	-	TGTGCCAGCAGTTTATCTCTGTCTGCTCAGCCCCAGCATTTT	CASSLSLSAQPQHF
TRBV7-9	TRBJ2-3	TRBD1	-	TGTGCCAGCAGCTTATGGGACAGGGGAATAGATACGCAGTATTTT	CASSLWDRGIDTQYF
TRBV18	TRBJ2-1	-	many	TGTGCCAGCTCACCACCTCCAGCGGGCGATGAGCAGTTCTTC	CASSPPPAGDEQFF
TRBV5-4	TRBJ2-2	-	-	TGTGCCAGCAGCCCCGGGCAGGGCATCGGGGAGCTGTTTTTT	CASSPGQGIGELFF
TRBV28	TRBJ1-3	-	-	TGTGCCAGCAGTCCCACCGGCAGGGTCTCTGGAAACACCATATATTTT	CASSPTGRVSGNTIYF
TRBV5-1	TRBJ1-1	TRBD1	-	TGCGCCAGCACCGAGGGGCTTCGGGACAGGGGGCGCAAAACTGAAGCTTTCTTT	CASTEGLRDRGRKTEAFF
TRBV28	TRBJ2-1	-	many	TGTGCCAGCAGTTCTCCACGGAATTACAATGAGCAGTTCTTC	CASSSPRNYNEQFF
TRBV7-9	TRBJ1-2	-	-	TGTGCCAGCAGCCCCTCGATCGTCACTGCCCTCTATGGCCACACCTTC	CASSPSIVTALYGHTF
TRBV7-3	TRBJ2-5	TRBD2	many	TGTGCCAGCGCCCGACTAGCGGATGAGACCCAGTACTTC	CASARLADETQYF
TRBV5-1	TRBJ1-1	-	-	TGCGCCAGCAGAAGGGGCACCACTCGGAACACTGAAGCTTTCTTT	CASRRGTTRNTEAFF
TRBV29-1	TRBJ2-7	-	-	TGCAGCGTTACAGGGTCTGGTAGGTACGAGCAGTACTTC	CSVTGSGRYEQYF
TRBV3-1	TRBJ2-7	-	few	TGTGCCAGCAGCCAAGGCCCGGACCTTCCCTACGAGCAGTACTTC	CASSQGPDLPYEQYF
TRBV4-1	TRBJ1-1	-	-	TGCGCCAGCAGCCAAGAACAGTACACTGAAGCTTTCTTT	CASSQEQYTEAFF
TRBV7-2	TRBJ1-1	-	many	TGTGCCAGCAGCTTAAGTGGATCCGGGAGTGAAGCTTTCTTT	CASSLSGSGSEAFF
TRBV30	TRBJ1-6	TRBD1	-	TGTGCCTGGAGCCTCACAGGGGCCCGGTCACCCCTCCACTTT	CAWSLTGARSPLHF
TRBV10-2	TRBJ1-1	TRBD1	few	TGCGCCAGCAGTGCCCCGGGGACAGGGGGCACTGAAGCTTTCTTT	CASSAPGTGGTEAFF
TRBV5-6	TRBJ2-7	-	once	TGTGCCAGCAGTTGGATGACAGGTTCCACCTACGAGCAGTACTTC	CASSWMTGSTYEQYF
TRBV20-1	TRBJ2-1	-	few	TGCAGTGCTAGAGATAGCGAGGGCCTGTTCTTC	CSARDSEGLFF
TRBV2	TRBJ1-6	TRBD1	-	TGTGCCAGCAGCGAACGGGACAGATTTAATTCACCCCTCCACTTT	CASSERDRFNSPLHF
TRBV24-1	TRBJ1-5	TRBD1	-	TGTGCCACCAGTGATTTGTGGTCAGGGGGCCTCAATCAGCCCCAGCATTTT	CATSDLWSGGLNQPQHF
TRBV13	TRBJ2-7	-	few	TGTGCCAGCAGCTCCTTCTTCCCCCCCGCACACGAGCAGTACTTC	CASSSFFPPAHEQYF
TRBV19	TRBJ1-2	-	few	TGTGCCTCACAAAGGGGGGCGCAGGCCTATGGCTACACCTTC	CASQRGAQAYGYTF
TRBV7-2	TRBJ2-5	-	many	TGTGCCAGCAGCCACAGGCCACTAGATGGCGAGACCCAGTACTTC	CASSHRPLDGETQYF
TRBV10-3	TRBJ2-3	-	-	TGTGCCATCAGTGAGTCGGGGGGTTTGACAGATACGCAGTATTTT	CAISESGGLTDTQYF
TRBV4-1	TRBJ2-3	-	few	TGCGCCAGCAGCCACCAAGCGGACCCCACAGATACGCAGTATTTT	CASSHQADPTDTQYF
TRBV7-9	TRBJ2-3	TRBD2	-	TGTGCCAGCAGCACGACTAGCGGGGGGCCAACAGATACGCAGTATTTT	CASSTTSGGPTDTQYF
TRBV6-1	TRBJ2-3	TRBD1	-	TGTGCCAGCAGCTACAACAGGGGAGTAGGCACAGATACGCAGTATTTT	CASSYNRGVGTDTQYF
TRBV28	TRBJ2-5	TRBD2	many	TGTGCCAGCAGTTTATTGGTAGCGGGAGTCCAAGAGACCCAGTACTTC	CASSLLVAGVQETQYF
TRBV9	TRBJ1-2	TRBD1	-	TGTGCCAGCAACGGGGGGGGACAGGCCTATGGCTACACCTTC	CASNGGGQAYGYTF
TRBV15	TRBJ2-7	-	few	TGTGCCACCAGCAGAGACCGCTGGGGGGGCCCCTACGAGCAGTACTTC	CATSRDRWGGPYEQYF
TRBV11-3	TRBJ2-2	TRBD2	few	TGTGCCAGCAGCTTGGGAGGGGTCGGGGAGCTGTTTTTT	CASSLGGVGELFF
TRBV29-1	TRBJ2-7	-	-	TGCAGCGTTGGGGGGTCAGGTAATACCTACGAGCAGTACTTC	CSVGGSGNTYEQYF
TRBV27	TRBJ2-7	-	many	TGTGCCAGCAGTCTCGGTCCGGGAGATGCCTACGAGCAGTACTTC	CASSLGPGDAYEQYF
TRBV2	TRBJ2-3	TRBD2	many	TGTGCCAGCAGTTCGAAGATGGGGCTAGCGGGGGGAGCAGATACGCAGTATTTT	CASSSKMGLAGGADTQYF
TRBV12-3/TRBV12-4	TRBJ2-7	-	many	TGTGCCAGCAGGGGCAGGGCTACCTACGAGCAGTACTTC	CASRGRATYEQYF
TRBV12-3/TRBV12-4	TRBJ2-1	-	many	TGTGCCAGCAGTTTAGTTGCGGGGCCTTCGAACTATGGCAATGAGCAGTTCTTC	CASSLVAGPSNYGNEQFF
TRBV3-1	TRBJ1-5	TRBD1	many	TGTGCCAGCAGCCAAGATCGGACAGGTTATAGCAATCAGCCCCAGCATTTT	CASSQDRTGYSNQPQHF
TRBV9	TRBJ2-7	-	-	TGTGCCAGCAGCGCCGATGGGGGGCCCTACGAGCAGTACTTC	CASSADGGPYEQYF
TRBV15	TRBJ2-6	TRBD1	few	TGTGCCACCAGCAGAGCCGGACAGGCTGGGGCCAACGTCCTGACTTTC	CATSRAGQAGANVLTF
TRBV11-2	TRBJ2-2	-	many	TGTGCCAGCAGCCTCCTGACGGGTAACACCGGGGAGCTGTTTTTT	CASSLLTGNTGELFF
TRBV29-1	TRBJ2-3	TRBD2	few	TGCAGCGTTGTAGCGGGAGTAGCAGATACGCAGTATTTT	CSVVAGVADTQYF
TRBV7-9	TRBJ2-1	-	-	TGTGCCAGCAGACAAACAGGGAATGAGCAGTTCTTC	CASRQTGNEQFF
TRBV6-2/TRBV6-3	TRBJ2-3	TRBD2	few	TGTGCCAGCAGTTATAGGAGCGGGAGCCCGGATACGCAGTATTTT	CASSYRSGSPDTQYF